The clone carrying this TCR beta chain has just one count. These data come from a study of blood T cell repertoires in COVID-19. The overall study: There were acute and convalescent COVID-19 samples, and they came from the United States, Italy and Spain. The cDNA or gDNA used as material had been derived from T cells, B-cell-depleted T cells, or PBMCs.

Under the authors' procedure: The assay estimated nucleated cells by amplifying reference gene primers. Repertoires were generated with immunoSEQ multiplex PCR, while TCRdb's copy carries only in-frame clones and drops some. That table supplies the V and J calls and clone size; D and trimming were determined from the DNA. The table shows approximately 140,000 clones, with 75% to 90% occurring only once. The germline CDR1 and CDR2 sequences are MNHEY and SVGAGI. V was cut by 10 bases and J by 0 bases, with 18 bases left in between. This CDR3 spans 15 amino acids. Specimen: peripheral blood. This TCR came from a man in his 70s with acute or convalescent COVID-19. V is TRBV6-5 and J is TRBJ1-1; unclear D gene. The CDR3: CATLGRDLMNTEAFF. The CDR3 DNA reads TGTGCCACCTTGGGCCGAGACCTCATGAACACTGAAGCTTTCTTT.